The 2 T cell receptor beta chains listed next were all sequenced from one sample in a study of post-analysis software for immune sequencing data. Study conclusions and caveats: Included in a set of roughly 5 TRBV segments more frequent in patients than controls were TRBV5-6, TRBV5-1 and TRBV20-1.

Their recognized antigens are unknown. Included in the TCR beta cDNA libraries were unique molecular identifiers. Each CDR3 protein is one row after TCRdb ran MiXCR on the PCR reads. The table records hundreds of thousands of distinct CDR3 sequences, about 57% of them present only once. Sequencing was carried out using blood. Receptor source: a girl between 5 and 17 years old with multiple sclerosis.

The chain links TRBV10-2 to TRBJ2-1; D not resolved. Per the germline V gene, CDR1 is WSHSY and CDR2 is SAAADI. With 0 bases removed from V and 6 bases from J, the gap between germline ends came to 3 bases. The CDR3 is 12 amino acids. The CDR3 loop is CASSESSNEQFF. The DNA of the CDR3 is TGCGCCAGCAGTGAGTCGAGCAATGAGCAGTTCTTC.

Written as DNA, the CDR3 is TGTGCCAGCAGCCCAAGAGTGACAGGTCCGAGCTCCTACAATGAGCAGTTCTTC. Amino acid sequence: CASSPRVTGPSSYNEQFF. The rearrangement links TRBV7-9 to TRBJ2-1; D possibly corresponds to TRBD1 (6 bases). CDR3 length: 18 amino acids. V was trimmed by 5 bases and J by 0 bases, leaving 20 bases between them. Germline-derived CDR1 and CDR2 are SEHNR and FQNEAQ (reference sequence).